The 30 T cell receptor beta chains below were found in one sample sequenced in a study of blood T cell repertoires in COVID-19. TCRdb's table, derived via immunoSEQ multiplex PCR, lists solely in-frame clones and lacks some. The repertoire holds 100,000 to 150,000 clones, with about nine tenths as singletons. The sequenced sample was peripheral blood. These receptors originate from a woman aged 70 to 79 with COVID-19, enrolled during active disease.

This chain connects TRBV5-1 to TRBJ2-5, with TRBD2 matching 13 bases. Germline assignment: CDR1 SGHRS and CDR2 YFSETQ. This CDR3 comprises 16 residues. J was trimmed by 1 base and V by 5 bases; bases with no gene match: 5. Here the CDR3 reads CASSWTSGGRQETQYF. CDR3 nucleotides: TGCGCCAGCAGTTGGACTAGCGGGGGACGCCAAGAGACCCAGTACTTC.

V and J are TRBV5-1 and TRBJ2-1; weak D call: TRBD1 (6 bases). CDR3 size: 14 residues. The V gene's germline CDR1 is SGHRS and CDR2 YFSETQ. V dropped 1 base and J dropped 4 bases, with 9 bases sitting between them. This chain's CDR3 is CASSLRQVYNEQFF. CDR3 bases: TGCGCCAGCAGCTTGCGACAGGTATACAATGAGCAGTTCTTC.

CDR3: CASSSATANTGELFF. Here the CDR3 DNA reads TGCGCCAGCAGCTCCGCGACAGCGAACACCGGGGAGCTGTTTTTT. The chain links TRBV5-1 to TRBJ2-2, with D perhaps matching TRBD1 (5 bases). Germline V gene data show CDR1 as SGHRS and CDR2 as YFSETQ. The V and J ends lost 3 bases and 0 bases respectively, with 9 bases between them. This CDR3 is built from 15 residues. Drawing the rest from reference TRBV5-1 and TRBJ2-2, the complete variable domain is KAGVTQTPRYLIKTRGQQVTLSCSPISGHRSVSWYQQTPGQGLQFLFEYFSETQRNKGNFPGRFSGRQFSNSRSEMNVSTLELGDSALYLCASSSATANTGELFFGEGSRLTVL.

The V and J genes are TRBV5-6 and TRBJ2-1; 10 bases align to TRBD2. The CDR3 runs 11 residues. V gave up 3 bases and J gave up 15 bases; unmatched junction bases: 3. From germline, CDR1 is SGHDT and CDR2 YYEEEE. CDR3 coding DNA: TGTGCCAGCAGCTCCGGACTAGCGGCGTTCTTC. It encodes CASSSGLAAFF.

This clone was picked up one time. The rearrangement joins TRBV5-1 to TRBJ2-1; 9 nucleotides agree with TRBD1. J gave up 5 bases and V 5 bases, and 2 bases lay outside the gene matches. This CDR3 region has 13 residues. Germline assignment: CDR1 SGHRS and CDR2 YFSETQ. The CDR3 region is CASRGTGNNEQFF. The DNA for the CDR3 is TGCGCCAGCAGGGGGACAGGGAACAATGAGCAGTTCTTC.

The rearrangement uses TRBV10-3 and TRBJ2-5; 8 positions agree with TRBD2. The CDR3 length is 15 residues. The germline gives CDR1 ENHRY, CDR2 SYGVKD. V lost 4 bases and J lost 2; bases outside the gene matches: 6. Written as DNA, the CDR3 is TGTGCCATCAGTGGGCCAGCGGGAGCTCAAGAGACCCAGTACTTC. It encodes CAISGPAGAQETQYF.

This chain connects TRBV5-1 to TRBJ1-5; 7 nucleotides match TRBD1. From germline, CDR1 is SGHRS and CDR2 YFSETQ. This CDR3 is 13 amino acids long. Germline trimming cut 0 bases from V and 7 bases from J; bases unmatched to any gene: 1. The CDR3 DNA is TGCGCCAGCAGCTTGGACAGGGGCCAGCCCCAGCATTTT. It translates to CASSLDRGQPQHF.

This CDR3 reads CASSYMSIGDEKLFF. DNA of the CDR3: TGTGCCAGCAGTTACATGAGCATAGGGGATGAAAAACTGTTTTTT. V and J are TRBV6-5 and TRBJ1-4, with D possibly matching TRBD1 (5 bases). This CDR3 comprises 15 residues. Germline V gene data show CDR1 as MNHEY and CDR2 as SVGAGI. V lost 2 bases and J 6 bases, leaving 13 bases between the germline ends.

This CDR3 is CASSERGQGGYTF. The CDR3 DNA reads as TGTGCCAGCAGTGAGAGGGGGCAGGGGGGCTACACCTTC. The chain has TRBV2 and TRBJ1-2; TRBD1 matches 7 bases. CDR1 and CDR2 (germline): SNHLY, FYNNEI. The CDR3 is made up of 13 amino acids. V gave up 3 bases and J gave up 8 bases; unmatched junction bases: 6.

The rearrangement links TRBV5-1 to TRBJ1-1; TRBD1 might be the D (6 bases). Germline CDR1 and CDR2: SGHRS and YFSETQ. The CDR3 sequence is 14 residues long. Trimming shortened V by 0 bases and J by 8 bases, and 14 bases separated the two germline ends. The CDR3 sequence: CASSLVAGAREAFF. CDR3 DNA: TGCGCCAGCAGCTTGGTTGCGGGGGCGCGGGAAGCTTTCTTT.

V usage is TRBV6-1 and J usage is TRBJ2-7, with D maybe TRBD2 (6 bases). The V gene lost 3 bases and the J gene lost 3 bases, with 9 bases spanning the gap. This CDR3 contains 13 residues. Per the germline V gene, CDR1 is MNHNS and CDR2 is SASEGT. The CDR3 spells CASSETGLYEQYF. Here the CDR3 DNA reads TGTGCCAGCAGTGAGACGGGACTCTACGAGCAGTACTTC.

The chain is built from TRBV5-1 and TRBJ2-3, with 11 bases aligning to TRBD2. This CDR3 is built from 14 residues. Germline CDR1 and CDR2: SGHRS and YFSETQ. Trimming removed 9 bases from V and 3 bases from J; junction bases left unmatched: 6. This CDR3 reads CATRLAGITDTQYF. CDR3 bases: TGCGCCACCAGACTAGCGGGGATAACAGATACGCAGTATTTT.

The chain recombines TRBV7-9 with TRBJ1-1, with a possible D match to TRBD1 (6 bases). In germline, CDR1 is SEHNR, CDR2 FQNEAQ (reference sequence). Trimming took 5 bases from V and 6 from J, leaving 16 bases between them. This CDR3 comprises 14 residues. The CDR3 loop reads CASSNTRGLAEAFF. The CDR3 DNA reads TGTGCCAGCAGCAATACCAGGGGTTTGGCTGAAGCTTTCTTT.

On this clone: At one end the junction does not follow the germline gene, possibly because of a read error. The chain carries TRBV5-1 and TRBJ2-7, with TRBD1 matching over 7 bases. Germline CDR1 is SGHRS and CDR2 is YFSETQ. The CDR3 extends over 14 amino acids. The CDR3 is CASSLGQFPYEQYF. The CDR3 DNA follows: TGCGCCAGCAGTTTGGGACAGTTTCCCTACGAGCAGTACTTC.

This clone was seen just once. The rearrangement uses TRBV2 and TRBJ1-4, with 9 bases matching TRBD1. The V gene's germline CDR1 is SNHLY and CDR2 FYNNEI. The junction had 8 bases not matched to a gene; V was cut back by 4 bases and J by 8 bases. CDR3 length: 15 amino acids. CDR3 protein: CASSVTDRGSEKLFF. DNA of the CDR3: TGTGCCAGCAGTGTGACAGACAGGGGGTCGGAAAAACTGTTTTTT.

This clone turned up a few times. This rearrangement joins TRBV9 to TRBJ2-5; 12 nucleotides match TRBD2. This CDR3 spans 14 amino acids. Looked up from germline, CDR1 is SGDLS and CDR2 is YYNGEE. Trimming took 3 bases from V and 5 from J; bases not matched to a gene: 2. CDR3 nucleotide sequence: TGTGCCAGCAGCGCTAGCGGGGGGGCCGAGACCCAGTACTTC. Translating gives CASSASGGAETQYF.

The chain joins TRBV10-3 to TRBJ1-2, with TRBD1 matching over 7 bases. The germline V gene encodes CDR1 ENHRY and CDR2 SYGVKD. The CDR3 sequence is 14 residues long. V shed 4 bases and J 6 bases; nucleotides not matched to a gene: 8. CDR3 in amino acids: CAISATGELNGYTF. CDR3 bases: TGTGCCATCAGTGCCACAGGGGAACTGAATGGCTACACCTTC.

The genes are TRBV5-1 and TRBJ1-1; tentatively, D is TRBD1 (5 bases). V lost 3 bases, J lost 1 base, and 13 bases lay in between. Germline V CDR1 and CDR2: SGHRS, YFSETQ. CDR3 length: 15 residues. The CDR3 DNA sequence: TGCGCCAGCAGCTCCTGGAGCAGGGCGAACACTGAAGCTTTCTTT. This gives the protein CASSSWSRANTEAFF.

The genes are TRBV5-6 and TRBJ2-5; possibly TRBD1 for D (5 bases). This CDR3 is built from 15 residues. Germline CDR1 SGHDT, CDR2 YYEEEE. V was pared by 4 bases and J by 5 bases, with 18 bases between. CDR3 in DNA: TGTGCCAGCAGCCCGGGCCAGGGTAGGGGCGAGACCCAGTACTTC. Its translation: CASSPGQGRGETQYF.

The chain joins TRBV7-9 to TRBJ2-3; 7 bases agree with TRBD1. CDR3 length: 17 amino acids. Germline CDR1 is SEHNR and CDR2 is FQNEAQ (reference sequence). V shed 0 bases, J shed 2 bases, and the junction held 8 bases outside the gene matches. DNA for the CDR3: TGTGCCAGCAGCTTAGCGCTAAACAGGGGCCCCACAGATACGCAGTATTTT. Translating gives CASSLALNRGPTDTQYF.

The CDR3 protein is CASSQTGAGTGGDATNEKLFF. The CDR3 coding sequence is TGCGCCAGCAGCCAGACGGGGGCCGGGACAGGGGGAGATGCAACTAATGAAAAACTGTTTTTT. V usage is TRBV4-1 and J usage is TRBJ1-4, with TRBD1 identical over 11 bases. The CDR3 extends over 21 amino acids. V gave up 3 bases and J gave up 0 bases; unmatched junction bases: 15. Germline CDR1 and CDR2: MGHRA and YSYEKL.

The chain uses TRBV6-2 or TRBV6-3 and TRBJ2-3; 9 nucleotides match TRBD2. V shed 8 bases, J shed 0 bases, and the junction held 12 bases outside the gene matches. In germline, CDR1 is MNHEY, CDR2 SVGEGT. CDR3 length: 17 amino acids. CDR3 region: CASCQRATSGSTDTQYF. The CDR3 DNA reads TGTGCCAGCTGCCAGCGAGCGACTAGCGGTAGCACAGATACGCAGTATTTT.

The rearrangement joins TRBV7-3 to TRBJ2-3; 8 bases are shared with TRBD2. The germline V gene has CDR1 SGHTA and CDR2 FQGTGA. The V gene end was trimmed by 2 bases and the J gene end by 3 bases; junction bases not matched to a gene: 7. This CDR3 comprises 16 residues. The CDR3 sequence: CASSLGFAGGTDTQYF. CDR3 coding DNA: TGTGCCAGCAGCTTAGGTTTCGCGGGGGGAACAGATACGCAGTATTTT.

Here the CDR3 DNA reads TGTGCCAGCAGTTACAAGGAGCTCACTGAAGCTTTCTTT. This translates into CASSYKELTEAFF. V gene TRBV6-5 combines with J gene TRBJ1-1; D gene ambiguous. V lost 2 bases and J lost 4, with 8 bases in between. Germline V lookup: CDR1 MNHEY, CDR2 SVGAGI. CDR3 size: 13 residues.

The rearrangement joins TRBV10-3 to TRBJ2-1; D gene unclear. The length of the CDR3 is 13 residues. Germline V gene sequence: CDR1 ENHRY, CDR2 SYGVKD. Trimming removed 3 bases at V and 9 bases at J, with 12 bases between. This CDR3 reads CAISDPKLGEQFF. The CDR3 DNA reads TGTGCCATCAGTGACCCGAAGCTAGGTGAGCAGTTCTTC.

This clone has only one observation. This chain connects TRBV7-8 to TRBJ2-3, with 8 bases aligning to TRBD2. The J segment lost 2 bases and the V segment lost 5 bases, leaving 15 bases of the junction unmatched. The germline CDR1 and CDR2 sequences are SGHVS and FQNEAQ. This CDR3 is 18 amino acids long. The CDR3: CASSPGRSGGALTDTQYF. The CDR3 region has the DNA TGTGCCAGCAGCCCCGGGAGGAGCGGGGGAGCTCTCACAGATACGCAGTATTTT.

The chain joins TRBV9 to TRBJ2-3; D may be TRBD1 (5 bases). V was shortened by 0 bases and J by 3 bases, with 14 bases between the two germline ends. The CDR3 loop spans 16 amino acids. Germline V gene data show CDR1 as SGDLS and CDR2 as YYNGEE. DNA for the CDR3: TGTGCCAGCAGCGTAGGCCAGGGTAAGGCGACAGATACGCAGTATTTT. Translated, it gives CASSVGQGKATDTQYF. Filled out from reference TRBV9 and TRBJ2-3, the complete variable domain reads DSGVTQTPKHLITATGQRVTLRCSPRSGDLSVYWYQQSLDQGLQFLIQYYNGEERAKGNILERFSAQQFPDLHSELNLSSLELGDSALYFCASSVGQGKATDTQYFGPGTRLTVL.

The rearrangement uses TRBV7-3 and TRBJ2-1; 7 bases are shared with TRBD2. Germline CDR1 SGHTA, CDR2 FQGTGA. The CDR3 is 14 amino acids. With 5 bases clipped from V and 9 bases from J, the junction kept 10 bases outside the gene matches. The CDR3: CASSATRSSGEQFF. The DNA of the CDR3 is TGTGCCAGCAGCGCTACCCGTTCTAGCGGTGAGCAGTTCTTC.

This chain links TRBV19 with TRBJ2-2; perhaps TRBD1 as D (6 bases). Trimming took off 2 bases at V and 4 bases at J, with 14 bases between the two ends. Germline V gene lookup returns CDR1 LNHDA and CDR2 SQIVND (reference sequence). CDR3 length equals 16 residues. CDR3 DNA sequence: TGTGCCAGTAGTATAAACAGGGCGGAAAGCACCGGGGAGCTGTTTTTT. Residues: CASSINRAESTGELFF.

The rearrangement links TRBV4-1 to TRBJ1-3, with D unclear. The CDR3 has 16 amino acids. The V end lost 1 base, the J end lost 0 bases, and 10 bases lay between the germline ends. CDR1 MGHRA and CDR2 YSYEKL come from the germline V gene. Here the CDR3 DNA reads TGCGCCAGCAGCCAAGCCTCGGGTCGCTCTGGAAACACCATATATTTT. Protein sequence: CASSQASGRSGNTIYF.